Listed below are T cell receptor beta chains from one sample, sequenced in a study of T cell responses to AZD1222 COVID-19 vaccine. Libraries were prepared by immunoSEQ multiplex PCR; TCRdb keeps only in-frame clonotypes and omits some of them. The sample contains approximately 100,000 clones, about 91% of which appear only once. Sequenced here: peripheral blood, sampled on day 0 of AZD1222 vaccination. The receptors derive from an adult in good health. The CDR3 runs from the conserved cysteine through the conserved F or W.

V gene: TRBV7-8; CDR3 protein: CASSLPGDQGMGTDTQYF
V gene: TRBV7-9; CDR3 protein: CASSLTLDYNEQFF
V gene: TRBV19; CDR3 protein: CASRKQGGNSPLHF
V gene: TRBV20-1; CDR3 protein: CSASRGFEQYF
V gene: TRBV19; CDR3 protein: CAIQKRAPYQPQHF
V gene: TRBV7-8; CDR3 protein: CASSLGGGATRYEQYF
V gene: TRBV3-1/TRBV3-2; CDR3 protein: CASRGTVANYGYTF
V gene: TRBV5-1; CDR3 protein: CASSMGEYNSPLHF
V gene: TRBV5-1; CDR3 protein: CASSRGLGDTIYF
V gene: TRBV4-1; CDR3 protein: CASSQAQAPETQYF
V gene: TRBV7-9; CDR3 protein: CASSLRGTGGPQGQYF
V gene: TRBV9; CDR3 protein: CASSTVDRLLVNTEAFF
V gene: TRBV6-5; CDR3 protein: CASSYGRGQPQHF
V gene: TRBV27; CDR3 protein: CASRRGRDYGYTF
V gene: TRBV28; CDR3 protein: CASKGNTEAFF
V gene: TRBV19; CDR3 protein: CATTLTGGARTEAFF
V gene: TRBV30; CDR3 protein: CACTRQASYNEQFF
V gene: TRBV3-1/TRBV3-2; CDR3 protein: CASSQDIAARDEQYF
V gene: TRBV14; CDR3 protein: CASSQAPGSYNEQFF
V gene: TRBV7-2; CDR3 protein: CASSSETGWFSPLHF
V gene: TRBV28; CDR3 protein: CASSATGDPPYEQYF
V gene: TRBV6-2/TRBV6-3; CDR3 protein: CASSWTGGTDTQYF
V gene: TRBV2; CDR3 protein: CASSDASLTGGTGELFF
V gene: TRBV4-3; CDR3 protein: CASSQDYGGNTEAFF